The 4 T cell receptor beta chains given below trace back to one sample, sequenced in a study of cytomegalovirus exposure and HLA in healthy donors. With 60 Vbeta and 13 Jbeta primers, the PCR was carried out. Profiling relied on immunoSEQ multiplex PCR, and the TCRdb table lists in-frame clones only, not all of them. The repertoire consists of under 200,000 clones, with around 68% occurring once and the leading ten covering 2.5% to 3%. The specimen sequenced was PBMCs. The receptors originated from a woman in her 40s in good health and CMV-seropositive.

The CDR3, as DNA: TGTGCCAGCAGCTTAGAGTCTCGGGACAGGGTTCCCTACGAGCAGTACTTC. Protein sequence: CASSLESRDRVPYEQYF. V usage is TRBV7-2 and J usage is TRBJ2-7; 9 bases agree with TRBD1. CDR3 length: 17 amino acids. Germline V gives CDR1 SGHTA, CDR2 FQGNSA. J gave up 2 bases and V 1 base, and 9 bases lay outside the gene matches. The complete variable domain, with remaining parts taken from reference TRBV7-2 and TRBJ2-7, reads GAGVSQSPSNKVTEKGKDVELRCDPISGHTALYWYRQSLGQGLEFLIYFQGNSAPDKSGLPSDRFSAERTGGSVSTLTIQRTQQEDSAVYLCASSLESRDRVPYEQYFGPGTRLTVT.

J is TRBJ2-2 and V is TRBV11-2, with a weak D call TRBD1 (6 bases). This CDR3 has 14 residues. Trimming stripped 7 bases from V and 3 bases from J, with 12 bases between. Germline V lookup: CDR1 SGHAT, CDR2 FQNNGV. The DNA for the CDR3 is TGTGCCAGCATTCGGACAGAATACACCGGGGAGCTGTTTTTT. This sequence encodes CASIRTEYTGELFF. The entire variable domain, with the rest obtained from reference TRBV11-2 and TRBJ2-2, is as follows: EAGVAQSPRYKIIEKRQSVAFWCNPISGHATLYWYQQILGQGPKLLIQFQNNGVVDDSQLPKDRFSAERLKGVDSTLKIQPAKLEDSAVYLCASIRTEYTGELFFGEGSRLTVL.

This clone was found a few times. The V call is TRBV19, the J call TRBJ1-2; 7 bases agree with TRBD1. This CDR3 spans 14 amino acids. V lost 4 bases, J lost 2 bases, and 4 bases stayed unmatched. Germline V gene sequence: CDR1 LNHDA, CDR2 SQIVND (reference sequence). The CDR3 is CASSTGGINYGYTF. Here the CDR3 DNA reads TGTGCCAGTAGTACAGGGGGGATCAACTATGGCTACACCTTC.

The rearrangement links TRBV5-4 to TRBJ2-2; the match to TRBD1 covers 9 bases. The trim removed 4 bases at V and 6 bases at J, leaving 10 bases unmatched. Germline V CDR1 and CDR2: SGHNT, YYREEE (reference sequence). The CDR3 has 16 residues. CDR3 in DNA: TGTGCCAGCAGCAGATCCGGGACAGGGAAGGCCGGGGAGCTGTTTTTT. It yields the protein CASSRSGTGKAGELFF.